These 28 T cell receptor beta chains share one sample of origin, sequenced in a study of identifying expanded T cells in peripheral blood. The repertoire was sequenced with immunoSEQ multiplex PCR; TCRdb's copy has only in-frame clones and lacks some. The repertoire has under 150,000 clones, around 88% of them found once; the top ten carry roughly 7.9%. The sample taken for sequencing was blood. Receptors were obtained from a person aged 18 to 70 in good health.

The chain uses TRBV27 and TRBJ2-5; 8 bases map to TRBD1. The germline V gene encodes CDR1 MNHEY and CDR2 SMNVEV (reference sequence). The CDR3 runs 17 residues. V gave up 2 bases and J gave up 4 bases; unmatched junction bases: 12. For the CDR3, the DNA is TGTGCCAGCAGTTTAATGTCCAGGGGGCTCAGGGGAGAGACCCAGTACTTC. Translation gives CASSLMSRGLRGETQYF.

The chain is built from TRBV30 and TRBJ1-1; no reliable D call. The CDR3 runs 15 residues. The ends were cut back, 0 bases at V and 0 bases at J, with 11 bases in the middle. Germline assignment: CDR1 GTSNPN and CDR2 SVGIG (reference sequence). The DNA of the CDR3 is TGTGCCTGGAGTGTACTTGATCGAATGAACACTGAAGCTTTCTTT. The encoded protein is CAWSVLDRMNTEAFF.

This clone occurred once. The V and J genes are TRBV6-6 and TRBJ2-7; D is undetermined. Looked up from germline, CDR1 is MNHNY and CDR2 is SVGAGI (reference sequence). This CDR3 contains 13 residues. Trimming pared 5 bases from V and 4 bases from J, leaving 12 bases between. The CDR3 DNA is TGTGCCAGCAGTACATCCCAGCTATACGAGCAGTACTTC. Translation gives CASSTSQLYEQYF.

This clone has just a few counts. CDR3 sequence reads: CASSDESFYTDTQYF. CDR3 sequence (DNA): TGTGCCAGCAGTGATGAGAGCTTTTACACAGATACGCAGTATTTT. The chain carries TRBV25-1 and TRBJ2-3; D gene ambiguous. The CDR3 length is 15 residues. The V and J ends lost 3 bases and 2 bases respectively, with 12 bases between them. Germline CDR1 reads MGHDK; CDR2 reads SYGVNS.

This chain connects TRBV9 to TRBJ1-1, with 7 positions matching TRBD1. V shed 10 bases and J 0 bases; nucleotides not matched to a gene: 18. CDR1 and CDR2 (germline): SGDLS, YYNGEE. The CDR3 is 17 residues long. This CDR3 reads CAFQWETGTSLNTEAFF. CDR3 in DNA: TGTGCCTTCCAGTGGGAGACAGGGACCTCCTTGAACACTGAAGCTTTCTTT. Full variable domain (rest looked up from reference TRBV9 and TRBJ1-1): DSGVTQTPKHLITATGQRVTLRCSPRSGDLSVYWYQQSLDQGLQFLIQYYNGEERAKGNILERFSAQQFPDLHSELNLSSLELGDSALYFCAFQWETGTSLNTEAFFGQGTRLTVV.

This chain links TRBV7-6 with TRBJ2-5, with a weak D call TRBD2 (5 bases). Germline CDR1 reads SGHVS; CDR2 reads FNYEAQ. The CDR3 extends over 14 amino acids. V shed 3 bases and J shed 5 bases, with 13 bases lying between them. The CDR3 coding sequence is TGTGCCAGCAGCTTCCGCGGGTTCGGGGAGACCCAGTACTTC. This gives the protein CASSFRGFGETQYF.

The chain uses TRBV2 and TRBJ1-3; D gene unclear. CDR3 size: 13 residues. The germline gives CDR1 SNHLY, CDR2 FYNNEI. Trimming cost V 7 bases and J 2 bases, with 9 bases left between them. CDR3 nucleotides: TGTGCCAGCACCGCCCCGCCTGGAAACACCATATATTTT. It codes for CASTAPPGNTIYF.

J is TRBJ2-7 and V is TRBV7-9; TRBD1 aligns across 9 bases. V lost 3 bases, J lost 2 bases, and 5 bases stayed unmatched. This CDR3 has 15 residues. CDR1 is SEHNR, CDR2 FQNEAQ, per germline (reference sequence). The CDR3 here is CASSLRQGDTYEQYF. The CDR3 nucleotides are TGTGCCAGCAGCTTGCGACAGGGGGACACCTACGAGCAGTACTTC. The full variable domain, in which reference TRBV7-9 and TRBJ2-7 provide the parts outside the CDR3, is DTGVSQNPRHKITKRGQNVTFRCDPISEHNRLYWYRQTLGQGPEFLTYFQNEAQLEKSRLLSDRFSAERPKGSFSTLEIQRTEQGDSAMYLCASSLRQGDTYEQYFGPGTRLTVT.

This clone has only one observation. In nucleotides, the CDR3 is TGTGCCAGCAGTTCTCGGAACACCGGGGAGCTGTTTTTT. It yields the protein CASSSRNTGELFF. The chain carries TRBV2 and TRBJ2-2, with no clear D. The V and J ends lost 5 bases and 1 base respectively, with 5 bases between them. CDR1 is SNHLY and CDR2 is FYNNEI in the germline V gene. This CDR3 has 13 residues.

V is TRBV7-8 and J is TRBJ2-7; D not resolved. The CDR3 covers 11 residues. V lost 2 bases and J 4 bases, leaving 3 bases between the germline ends. Germline V CDR1 and CDR2: SGHVS, FQNEAQ. CDR3 nucleotides: TGTGCCAGCAGCTTACGGTACGAGCAGTACTTC. Its translation: CASSLRYEQYF.

The chain recombines TRBV6-5 with TRBJ1-1; 7 bases fit TRBD1. V was clipped by 2 bases and J by 5 bases; unmatched bases: 5. The CDR3 consists of 14 residues. Germline V gives CDR1 MNHEY, CDR2 SVGAGI. The CDR3 protein is CASSYPGGGTEAFF. CDR3 sequence (DNA): TGTGCCAGCAGTTACCCAGGGGGGGGAACTGAAGCTTTCTTT.

The chain employs TRBV11-2 and TRBJ1-1; the match to TRBD1 covers 7 bases. The CDR3 is 13 residues long. Germline trimming cut 5 bases from V and 4 bases from J; bases unmatched to any gene: 4. Germline V gives CDR1 SGHAT, CDR2 FQNNGV. CDR3 in amino acids: CASSRQGGTEAFF. The CDR3 DNA follows: TGTGCCAGCAGCCGACAGGGAGGCACTGAAGCTTTCTTT.

This clone was observed a few times. This sequence joins TRBV5-6 and TRBJ2-2, with 11 bases lining up with TRBD2. Germline V CDR1 and CDR2: SGHDT, YYEEEE. V lost 1 base, J lost 6 bases, and 5 bases stayed unmatched. The CDR3 consists of 16 residues. CDR3 nucleotides: TGTGCCAGCAGCTTGAGACTAGCGGGATCGCCCGGGGAGCTGTTTTTT. This translates into CASSLRLAGSPGELFF.

This chain links TRBV10-3 with TRBJ1-2, with a possible D match to TRBD1 (5 bases). The CDR3 is 12 amino acids. Trimming took 11 bases from V and 6 from J, leaving 16 bases between them. CDR1 ENHRY and CDR2 SYGVKD come from the germline V gene. The DNA of the CDR3 is TGTGCCGTCGGAAGGGGCAGAGATGGCTACACCTTC. Translated: CAVGRGRDGYTF.

This chain connects TRBV13 to TRBJ1-6; 7 bases are a match to TRBD1. CDR1 and CDR2 (germline): PRHDT, FYEKMQ (reference sequence). Trimming removed 4 bases from V and 0 bases from J; junction bases left unmatched: 3. The CDR3 contains 16 residues. CDR3 sequence: CASSSQGHSYNSPLHF. The CDR3 DNA reads TGTGCCAGCAGCTCACAGGGGCACTCCTATAATTCACCCCTCCACTTT.

The chain carries TRBV2 and TRBJ1-5; weak D call: TRBD1 (6 bases). The ends were cut back, 7 bases at V and 4 bases at J, with 17 bases in the middle. The CDR3 totals 15 residues. Germline CDR1 reads SNHLY; CDR2 reads FYNNEI. CDR3 coding DNA: TGTGCCAGCAAGAGAGACAGGTCGCAAAATCAGCCCCAGCATTTT. It specifies CASKRDRSQNQPQHF.

This chain links TRBV2 with TRBJ1-1; D remains unclear. The CDR3 spans 15 residues. Germline-derived CDR1 and CDR2 are SNHLY and FYNNEI. Trimming pared 2 bases from V and 5 bases from J, leaving 15 bases between. CDR3 residues: CASSEQARGGTEAFF. The CDR3 DNA follows: TGTGCCAGCAGTGAACAGGCTCGCGGCGGTACTGAAGCTTTCTTT.

The rearrangement joins TRBV19 to TRBJ2-6; D possibly corresponds to TRBD1 (5 bases). V lost 7 bases to trimming and J lost 4 bases, with 8 bases between them. Germline V lookup: CDR1 LNHDA, CDR2 SQIVND (reference sequence). The CDR3 runs 13 residues. CDR3: CASTGPGANVLTF. The CDR3 coding sequence is TGTGCCAGTACAGGGCCAGGGGCCAACGTCCTGACTTTC.

The V and J genes are TRBV2 and TRBJ2-5; the match to TRBD1 covers 7 bases. The J segment lost 3 bases and the V segment lost 8 bases, leaving 3 bases of the junction unmatched. Germline CDR1 reads SNHLY; CDR2 reads FYNNEI. The CDR3 runs 12 residues. CDR3 in amino acids: CASGTVKETQYF. The CDR3 DNA is TGTGCCAGCGGGACAGTAAAAGAGACCCAGTACTTC. Drawing the rest from reference TRBV2 and TRBJ2-5, the complete variable domain is EPEVTQTPSHQVTQMGQEVILRCVPISNHLYFYWYRQILGQKVEFLVSFYNNEISEKSEIFDDQFSVERPDGSNFTLKIRSTKLEDSAMYFCASGTVKETQYFGPGTRLLVL.

The chain is built from TRBV5-5 and TRBJ2-1; D may be TRBD2 (6 bases). The CDR3 loop spans 14 amino acids. V gave up 0 bases and J gave up 6 bases, with 10 bases separating them. The germline V gene encodes CDR1 SGHKS and CDR2 YYEKEE (reference sequence). CDR3 sequence: CASSLGGGANEQFF. CDR3 DNA: TGTGCCAGCAGCTTGGGGGGAGGAGCCAATGAGCAGTTCTTC.

The gene calls are TRBV5-1 and TRBJ1-1; 9 bases line up with TRBD1. With V trimmed by 3 bases and J by 1 base, 1 base remained unmatched. The V gene's germline CDR1 is SGHRS and CDR2 YFSETQ. CDR3 length: 14 amino acids. CDR3 residues: CASSSDRGNTEAFF. The CDR3 DNA follows: TGCGCCAGCAGCTCGGACAGGGGGAACACTGAAGCTTTCTTT.

This chain joins TRBV28 and TRBJ1-2; a weak D match, TRBD1 (6 bases). This CDR3 contains 13 residues. Trimming stripped 5 bases from V and 5 bases from J, with 12 bases between. Germline V CDR1 and CDR2: MDHEN, SYDVKM. The CDR3 sequence: CASSGQPSYGYTF. DNA of the CDR3: TGTGCCAGCAGTGGACAGCCATCTTATGGCTACACCTTC.

The chain is built from TRBV19 and TRBJ1-5; no definite D call. CDR3 length: 16 residues. The germline V and J ends were trimmed by 7 bases and 4 bases, with 20 bases remaining between them. CDR1 is LNHDA, CDR2 SQIVND, per germline (reference sequence). CDR3 nucleotide sequence: TGTGCCAGTACCCTAATTTGGAGCGGAGAGAATCAGCCCCAGCATTTT. Amino acid sequence: CASTLIWSGENQPQHF.

In DNA form, the CDR3 reads TGTGCCAGCAGCTTGGCACAGCTCCTTATGAACACTGAAGCTTTCTTT. The encoded protein is CASSLAQLLMNTEAFF. V gene TRBV5-6 combines with J gene TRBJ1-1, with D unresolved. The V gene's germline CDR1 is SGHDT and CDR2 YYEEEE. There are 16 residues in the CDR3. Trimming left V 0 bases short and J 0 bases short, with 12 bases between.

The genes are TRBV2 and TRBJ2-1, with TRBD2 matching over 9 bases. Unmatched junction bases numbered 7, after V lost 7 bases and J lost 3 bases. This CDR3 is 15 amino acids long. CDR1 and CDR2 (germline): SNHLY, FYNNEI. The CDR3, as DNA: TGTGCCAGCATCTTATCGACTAGCGGCTACAATGAGCAGTTCTTC. It is translated as CASILSTSGYNEQFF.

The rearrangement joins TRBV10-3 to TRBJ2-3, with D hard to call. Germline V gene lookup returns CDR1 ENHRY and CDR2 SYGVKD. This CDR3 has 13 amino acids. Trimming removed 4 bases from V and 4 bases from J, with 9 bases in between. The CDR3: CAISVRVPDTQYF. CDR3 nucleotides: TGTGCCATCAGTGTACGTGTCCCAGATACGCAGTATTTT.

This chain connects TRBV11-2 to TRBJ1-1; no reliable D call. This CDR3 comprises 13 residues. Trimming pared 11 bases from V and 3 bases from J, leaving 16 bases between. Germline V gives CDR1 SGHAT, CDR2 FQNNGV. The CDR3 DNA reads TGTGCCGGAAAGTATTCGTTGGACACTGAAGCTTTCTTT. Translated: CAGKYSLDTEAFF.

This clone was observed a single time. This chain links TRBV2 with TRBJ2-3, with 15 bases matching TRBD2. V lost 8 bases and J lost 6; bases outside the gene matches: 6. The CDR3 is 15 residues long. Germline V gene data show CDR1 as SNHLY and CDR2 as FYNNEI. DNA of the CDR3: TGTGCCAGCCTCCGGACTAGCGGGGGGGCGGATACGCAGTATTTT. Protein: CASLRTSGGADTQYF.